A single sample gave rise to the 23 T cell receptor beta chains below, sequenced in a study of blood T cell repertoires in COVID-19. TCRdb keeps only in-frame clones here, not all; method: immunoSEQ multiplex PCR. This sample has approximately 250,000 clones, with 75% to 90% found just once. Sample: peripheral blood. Receptor source: a young man with active or convalescent COVID-19.

In its sample, this clone was seen a few times. The CDR3 is CASSFDIVGGLEAFF. The CDR3, as DNA: TGCGCCAGCAGCTTTGATATTGTGGGCGGGCTTGAAGCTTTCTTT. The chain uses TRBV5-1 and TRBJ1-1, with D unresolved. The V end lost 2 bases, the J end lost 7 bases, and 18 bases lay between the germline ends. Germline CDR1 and CDR2: SGHRS and YFSETQ. CDR3 length: 15 residues.

The chain uses TRBV14 and TRBJ1-2; D remains unclear. The germline V gene has CDR1 SGHDN and CDR2 FVKESK. Trimming cost V 0 bases and J 3 bases, with 2 bases left between them. The CDR3 length is 12 residues. CDR3 nucleotide sequence: TGTGCCAGCAGCCAAGACTACTATGGCTACACCTTC. It codes for CASSQDYYGYTF.

CDR3 sequence (DNA): TGTGCCAGCAGCCAGGCTTTATCGACAGGGGGGCGCGGGGGCAATGAGCAGTTCTTC. This codes for CASSQALSTGGRGGNEQFF. This chain links TRBV4-2 with TRBJ2-1, with TRBD1 identical over 9 bases. V shed 3 bases and J 6 bases; nucleotides not matched to a gene: 18. Germline V gene sequence: CDR1 LGHNA, CDR2 YNFKEQ. This CDR3 comprises 19 residues.

The chain links TRBV27 to TRBJ1-5, with TRBD1 matching over 8 bases. This CDR3 has 15 residues. The trim removed 8 bases at V and 2 bases at J, leaving 8 bases unmatched. Germline-derived CDR1 and CDR2 are MNHEY and SMNVEV (reference sequence). CDR3 sequence reads: CASGKPGQGNQPQHF. For the CDR3, the DNA is TGTGCCAGCGGCAAACCGGGACAGGGCAATCAGCCCCAGCATTTT.

The rearrangement joins TRBV12-3 or TRBV12-4 to TRBJ1-6, with TRBD1 matching over 7 bases. The ends lost 5 bases at V and 10 bases at J; junction bases unmatched: 2. The CDR3 runs to 12 residues. CDR3 sequence: CASSDRESPLHF. For the CDR3, the DNA is TGTGCCAGCAGTGACAGGGAATCACCCCTCCACTTT.

This chain links TRBV6-8 with TRBJ2-3; D call uncertain. Trimming cost V 2 bases and J 0 bases, with 9 bases left between them. The length of the CDR3 is 15 residues. Germline values: CDR1 MNHGY, CDR2 SAAAGT. The CDR3 DNA follows: TGTGCCAGCAGTTACGTGTTCCGGAGCACAGATACGCAGTATTTT. Amino acids: CASSYVFRSTDTQYF.

The chain carries TRBV30 and TRBJ1-5; tentatively, D is TRBD1 (5 bases). The CDR3 is 13 residues long. V was trimmed by 1 base and J by 2 bases, leaving 6 bases between them. From germline, CDR1 is GTSNPN and CDR2 SVGIG (reference sequence). CDR3 nucleotide sequence: TGTGCCTGGAGTGAACAGGGCAATCAGCCCCAGCATTTT. Translating it yields CAWSEQGNQPQHF.

The chain links TRBV2 to TRBJ2-1, with a possible D match to TRBD2 (6 bases). This CDR3 region has 16 residues. V was cut by 4 bases and J by 9 bases, with 22 bases left in between. Germline values: CDR1 SNHLY, CDR2 FYNNEI. Here the CDR3 reads CASSVKVGDSRVEQFF. CDR3 nucleotides: TGTGCCAGCAGTGTCAAGGTGGGGGACTCAAGGGTTGAGCAGTTCTTC.

V is TRBV4-3 and J is TRBJ2-2, with TRBD2 matching 8 bases. This CDR3 has 16 residues. Unmatched junction bases numbered 5, after V lost 0 bases and J lost 5 bases. Germline loops: CDR1 LGHNA, CDR2 YSLEER. CDR3 nucleotide sequence: TGCGCCAGCAGCCAAGATCGGGGGGGAGGAACCGGGGAGCTGTTTTTT. It codes for CASSQDRGGGTGELFF.

The chain uses TRBV7-9 and TRBJ2-2; TRBD2 agrees at 7 bases. CDR1 is SEHNR, CDR2 FQNEAQ, per germline (reference sequence). V trimming: 1 base; J trimming: 5 bases; junction bases outside the gene matches: 1. This CDR3 is 14 amino acids long. CDR3 DNA sequence: TGTGCCAGCAGCTTAGGGGAGGGAACCGGGGAGCTGTTTTTT. Protein product: CASSLGEGTGELFF.

The chain couples TRBV19 to TRBJ1-3; D remains ambiguous. Germline-derived CDR1 and CDR2 are LNHDA and SQIVND (reference sequence). V was clipped by 5 bases and J by 3 bases, with 5 bases between them. The CDR3 is 12 amino acids. CDR3 residues: CASSLFGNTIYF. The CDR3 DNA reads as TGTGCCAGTAGTCTGTTTGGAAACACCATATATTTT.

The chain recombines TRBV5-1 with TRBJ2-7, with 8 positions matching TRBD1. Germline CDR1 is SGHRS and CDR2 is YFSETQ. This CDR3 has 15 amino acids. V lost 4 bases, J lost 4 bases, and 10 bases stayed unmatched. The CDR3 DNA sequence: TGCGCCAGCAGCCCGGGACAGGTCCCCGGTTACGAGCAGTACTTC. Translation gives CASSPGQVPGYEQYF. Together with reference TRBV5-1 and TRBJ2-7, the CDR3 gives the full variable domain: KAGVTQTPRYLIKTRGQQVTLSCSPISGHRSVSWYQQTPGQGLQFLFEYFSETQRNKGNFPGRFSGRQFSNSRSEMNVSTLELGDSALYLCASSPGQVPGYEQYFGPGTRLTVT.

This sequence joins TRBV6-2 or TRBV6-3 and TRBJ1-2; D is unresolved. The CDR3 covers 16 residues. Germline CDR1 MNHEY, CDR2 SVGEGT. The germline V and J ends were trimmed by 4 bases and 6 bases, with 21 bases remaining between them. The CDR3 loop reads CASSSDTTGSIHGYTF. In nucleotides, the CDR3 is TGTGCCAGCAGTTCCGACACTACGGGAAGTATCCATGGCTACACCTTC.

J is TRBJ1-1 and V is TRBV7-7, with TRBD1 identical over 7 bases. There are 13 residues in the CDR3. The ends lost 1 base at V and 6 bases at J; junction bases unmatched: 2. Germline values: CDR1 SSHAT, CDR2 FNYEAQ (reference sequence). CDR3 loop: CASSLVQGAEAFF. The CDR3 coding sequence is TGTGCCAGCAGCTTAGTGCAGGGGGCTGAAGCTTTCTTT.

The chain links TRBV4-2 to TRBJ2-7; TRBD2 matches 8 bases. After removal of 1 base from V and 3 bases from J, the junction contained 5 bases not matched to a gene. In germline, CDR1 is LGHNA, CDR2 YNFKEQ. CDR3 length: 15 amino acids. The CDR3 region has the DNA TGTGCCAGCAGCCAAGGCCTAGCGGGCAACTACGAGCAGTACTTC. Translated, it gives CASSQGLAGNYEQYF.

The gene calls are TRBV5-4 and TRBJ1-2, with 7 positions matching TRBD1. CDR1 SGHNT and CDR2 YYREEE come from the germline V gene (reference sequence). V shed 3 bases and J 0 bases; nucleotides not matched to a gene: 5. The CDR3 runs 15 residues. CDR3 sequence: CASSSRTGANYGYTF. The CDR3 region has the DNA TGTGCCAGCAGCTCGAGGACAGGAGCTAACTATGGCTACACCTTC.

This clone was detected once. The rearrangement joins TRBV2 to TRBJ1-2, with TRBD1 matching 9 bases. CDR3 length: 14 residues. The V gene end was trimmed by 7 bases and the J gene end by 8 bases; junction bases not matched to a gene: 11. The germline CDR1 and CDR2 sequences are SNHLY and FYNNEI. For the CDR3, the DNA is TGTGCCAGCAATCCGGACAGGGGCGGTGAGGGCTACACCTTC. It encodes CASNPDRGGEGYTF.

The chain joins TRBV5-1 to TRBJ2-7; TRBD2 matches 10 bases. Germline trimming cut 0 bases from V and 0 bases from J; bases unmatched to any gene: 9. Per germline, CDR1 SGHRS and CDR2 YFSETQ. CDR3 size: 18 residues. The CDR3 here is CASSLVSSGGPISYEQYF. The CDR3 DNA follows: TGCGCCAGCAGCTTGGTGTCTAGCGGGGGCCCAATCTCCTACGAGCAGTACTTC.

The V gene is TRBV2, the J gene TRBJ2-7, with 10 bases matching TRBD2. V lost 5 bases, J lost 1 base, and 8 bases stayed unmatched. The germline V gene encodes CDR1 SNHLY and CDR2 FYNNEI. CDR3 length: 16 residues. The CDR3: CASSTKTSGVSYEQYF. CDR3 in DNA: TGTGCCAGCAGTACCAAAACTAGCGGGGTGTCCTACGAGCAGTACTTC.

The chain couples TRBV5-4 to TRBJ1-4, with unresolved D. Trimming took off 1 base at V and 4 bases at J, with 14 bases between the two ends. This CDR3 region has 16 residues. Germline CDR1 is SGHNT and CDR2 is YYREEE (reference sequence). CDR3 sequence reads: CASSLYAKGDNEKLFF. In nucleotides, the CDR3 is TGTGCCAGCAGCTTGTATGCAAAGGGAGATAATGAAAAACTGTTTTTT.

CDR3 sequence (DNA): TGTGCCACCTGGACAGGCAGAGGTCAGCCCCAGCATTTT. Translating it yields CATWTGRGQPQHF. This chain connects TRBV6-5 to TRBJ1-5; TRBD1 matches 7 bases. The length of the CDR3 is 13 residues. The germline V gene encodes CDR1 MNHEY and CDR2 SVGAGI. The trim removed 10 bases at V and 6 bases at J, leaving 9 bases unmatched.

This chain links TRBV6-5 with TRBJ2-7; D call uncertain. Germline CDR1 is MNHEY and CDR2 is SVGAGI. This CDR3 spans 11 amino acids. Trimming pared 5 bases from V and 4 bases from J, leaving 6 bases between. The CDR3: CASSNHYEQYF. DNA of the CDR3: TGTGCCAGCAGTAATCATTACGAGCAGTACTTC.

The chain combines TRBV19 with TRBJ1-1; the D gene is possibly TRBD1 (5 bases). There are 14 residues in the CDR3. V shed 3 bases and J shed 1 base, with 9 bases lying between them. CDR1 and CDR2 from the germline V gene are LNHDA and SQIVND (reference sequence). Here the CDR3 DNA reads TGTGCCAGTAGTATGGTGGGGGGGAACACTGAAGCTTTCTTT. Its protein is CASSMVGGNTEAFF.